What follows are 17 T cell receptor beta chains derived from one specimen sequenced in a study of CD8 T cells in ankylosing spondylitis. TCRdb re-called the 5' RACE reads through MiXCR, storing one row per CDR3 protein. The data hold about 240,000 distinct CDR3 sequences, with around 10% observed a single time. Sequencing used blood, either unsorted or a sorted T cell fraction (not recorded which). These receptors all stem from a male donor with ankylosing spondylitis or in good health (not recorded which).

The table lists this clonotype with many counts. The rearrangement joins TRBV29-1 to TRBJ2-7; a weak D match, TRBD2 (6 bases). V was pared by 3 bases and J by 6 bases, with 9 bases between. This CDR3 contains 11 residues. Germline values: CDR1 SQVTM, CDR2 ANQGSEA. The DNA for the CDR3 is TGCAGCGTTGAGCGGGATGGCGAGCAGTACTTC. It specifies CSVERDGEQYF.

This clonotype was counted at least ten times. The V and J genes are TRBV5-1 and TRBJ1-2, with 10 bases lining up with TRBD1. The V and J ends lost 0 bases and 4 bases, in that order; junction bases with no gene match: 6. Looked up from germline, CDR1 is SGHRS and CDR2 is YFSETQ. The CDR3 sequence is 16 residues long. The CDR3: CASSLGGQGTVYGYTF. The CDR3 DNA follows: TGCGCCAGCAGCTTGGGGGGACAGGGGACCGTCTATGGCTACACCTTC.

This clonotype came up a few times. The chain combines TRBV7-9 with TRBJ2-1; D not certain. Deletions cut 11 bases from V and 6 bases from J, with 11 bases between. From germline, CDR1 is SEHNR and CDR2 FQNEAQ (reference sequence). The CDR3 length is 11 residues. CDR3 sequence reads: CAGDNANEQFF. The CDR3 region has the DNA TGTGCCGGCGACAACGCCAATGAGCAGTTCTTC.

This clonotype was found many times. V is TRBV10-3 and J is TRBJ2-1, with 9 bases identical to TRBD2. CDR1 is ENHRY and CDR2 is SYGVKD in the germline V gene. CDR3 length: 15 residues. V trimming: 3 bases; J trimming: 7 bases; junction bases outside the gene matches: 7. The CDR3 spells CAISDLASGGNEQFF. The CDR3 region has the DNA TGTGCCATCAGTGATTTGGCCAGCGGGGGGAATGAGCAGTTCTTC.

The chain couples TRBV29-1 to TRBJ2-1; no definite D call. This CDR3 is 15 amino acids long. V dropped 2 bases and J dropped 7 bases, with 18 bases sitting between them. CDR1 and CDR2 from the germline V gene are SQVTM and ANQGSEA. For the CDR3, the DNA is TGCAGCGTTGAATTGTATGAACTCCCGAAGAATGAGCAGTTCTTC. Protein: CSVELYELPKNEQFF.

There are a few counts of this clonotype. V is TRBV7-2 and J is TRBJ2-1; maybe TRBD1 (6 bases). The germline gives CDR1 SGHTA, CDR2 FQGNSA. This CDR3 contains 13 residues. Between the trimmed V and J ends, which lost 4 bases and 5 bases, there was a span of 9 bases. The CDR3 DNA sequence: TGTGCCAGCAGCTGGGGGCGTCACAATGAGCAGTTCTTC. Translated, it gives CASSWGRHNEQFF.

This clonotype was recorded many times. The J gene is TRBJ1-5, the V gene TRBV15, with D tentatively TRBD1 (5 bases). CDR1 and CDR2 from the germline V gene are LNHNV and YYDKDF (reference sequence). The CDR3 sequence is 15 residues long. V dropped 0 bases and J dropped 7 bases, with 13 bases sitting between them. CDR3 sequence reads: CATSRDHWGGQPQHF. The CDR3 DNA sequence: TGTGCCACCAGCAGAGACCATTGGGGCGGGCAGCCCCAGCATTTT.

At least ten counts were recorded for this clonotype. The V gene is TRBV5-1, the J gene TRBJ2-7; either TRBD1 or TRBD2 may supply D (5 bases each). The CDR3 sequence is 16 residues long. Germline-derived CDR1 and CDR2 are SGHRS and YFSETQ. The V end was cut by 4 bases, the J end by 2 bases, with 19 bases between. CDR3 residues: CASSVGGLSDTYEQYF. The CDR3 bases are TGCGCCAGCAGCGTAGGAGGTTTGTCGGACACCTACGAGCAGTACTTC.

This clonotype was counted ten times or more. At one of its ends the junction is not consistent with the germline gene, which may arise from a read error. J is TRBJ2-1 and V is TRBV20-1, with D unresolved. The CDR3 is made up of 11 amino acids. Germline V gene data show CDR1 as DFQATT and CDR2 as SNEGSKA (reference sequence). The CDR3, as DNA: TGCAGTGCTGGAGAACGGGTTGAGCAGTTCTTC. Amino acid sequence: CSAGERVEQFF.

V and J are TRBV7-9 and TRBJ1-3; no clear D. Trimming pared 8 bases from V and 4 bases from J, leaving 9 bases between. The germline V gene has CDR1 SEHNR and CDR2 FQNEAQ (reference sequence). The CDR3 is made up of 12 amino acids. CDR3 loop: CASAIGGNTIYF. CDR3 coding DNA: TGTGCCAGCGCGATTGGCGGAAACACCATATATTTT.

This rearrangement joins TRBV7-2 to TRBJ2-5, with 9 positions matching TRBD1. The germline gives CDR1 SGHTA, CDR2 FQGNSA. The CDR3 has 14 residues. V lost 6 bases to trimming and J lost 5 bases; unmatched junction nucleotides: 7. CDR3 nucleotides: TGTGCCAGCAGTCACGGGACAGGGCGGGAGACCCAGTACTTC. Protein product: CASSHGTGRETQYF.

This clonotype was observed a few times. V and J are TRBV19 and TRBJ2-1; possible D gene TRBD2, 6 bases. The length of the CDR3 is 15 residues. Germline loops: CDR1 LNHDA, CDR2 SQIVND (reference sequence). The V and J ends lost 5 bases and 2 bases respectively, with 13 bases between them. In nucleotides, the CDR3 is TGTGCCAGTAGTCTAAACCCGGGGGCCTACAATGAGCAGTTCTTC. Its translation: CASSLNPGAYNEQFF.

This clonotype appeared many times. This sequence joins TRBV12-3 or TRBV12-4 and TRBJ2-1; D not resolved. CDR3 length: 13 residues. Between the trimmed V and J ends, which lost 1 base and 6 bases, there was a span of 7 bases. CDR3 DNA sequence: TGTGCCAGCAGTTTAGGGGCCGGCAATGAGCAGTTCTTC. Translated, it gives CASSLGAGNEQFF.

This clonotype was observed at least ten times. V gene TRBV12-3 or TRBV12-4 combines with J gene TRBJ1-1, with D possibly TRBD1 on 5 matching bases. Trimming cost V 6 bases and J 1 base, with 9 bases left between them. CDR3 length: 13 amino acids. CDR3 residues: CASSLGANTEAFF. CDR3 nucleotide sequence: TGTGCCAGCAGCCTCGGGGCGAACACTGAAGCTTTCTTT.

This clonotype was recorded many times. The chain is built from TRBV5-1 and TRBJ1-1; no reliable D call. The V end lost 0 bases, the J end lost 0 bases, and 12 bases lay between the germline ends. CDR3 size: 16 residues. Germline CDR1 and CDR2: SGHRS and YFSETQ. CDR3 bases: TGCGCCAGCAGCTTGGGTTACGGCCGAATGAACACTGAAGCTTTCTTT. As protein: CASSLGYGRMNTEAFF.

This clonotype was seen ten or more times. The chain recombines TRBV20-1 with TRBJ2-7; TRBD2 agrees at 16 bases. Trimming removed 6 bases from V and 0 bases from J; junction bases left unmatched: 11. The CDR3 contains 18 residues. From germline, CDR1 is DFQATT and CDR2 SNEGSKA (reference sequence). CDR3 residues: CSAESPGLAGGPSYEQYF. The CDR3, as DNA: TGCAGTGCCGAATCCCCGGGACTAGCGGGGGGGCCCTCCTACGAGCAGTACTTC.

J is TRBJ2-2 and V is TRBV24-1; weak D call: TRBD1 (5 bases). Deletions cut 5 bases from V and 0 bases from J, with 9 bases between. The CDR3 totals 15 residues. The germline CDR1 and CDR2 sequences are KGHDR and SFDVKD. The chain's CDR3 is CATSGTTANTGELFF. For the CDR3, the DNA is TGTGCCACCAGTGGGACAACCGCGAACACCGGGGAGCTGTTTTTT.